The entry below describes one T cell receptor beta chain. Ten or more counts support this clonotype. Its recognized antigen is unknown. Base qualities are not provided; no much larger clone lies one nucleotide away. CDR1 is given as SGDLS and CDR2 as YYNGEE, both from the germline V gene. Including cysteine and phenylalanine, the CDR3 has 14 amino acids. The CDR3 DNA has 42 bases and is translated from base 1. Cut back by 4 bases and 1 base, the V and J ends lie 11 bases apart. These data originate in a study of T-cell reconstitution after alpha-beta-depleted transplantation in children (dated by TCRdb to the mid-2010s). For context, the study as a whole: Using TCR repertoire profiling, the study followed T-cell immune reconstitution in a quantitative way in children after TCRalphabeta/CD19-depleted allogeneic hematopoietic cell transplantation. Results the study describes overall, beyond this receptor: In some patients, the high TCRbeta diversity seen at day 60 was put down to recipient T cells and intrathymic progenitors that had survived conditioning. Hyperexpanded clone frequencies declined over subsequent months; after one year, T-cell counts and TCRbeta diversity were mostly attributed to newly produced T cells. Apparently early alphabetaT-cell count recovery about two months after transplant reportedly relied on only several hundred rapidly expanded clones derived from non-depleted graft cells.

Library preparation employed PCR. The instrument given in TCRdb is Illumina HiSeq 2500. TCR libraries were prepared with molecular barcoding, using unique molecular identifiers to normalize TCRbeta repertoire quantification. TCRdb passed the public sequencing reads through fastp at Q25 and MiXCR, retaining productive beta sequences. Rows are combined by CDR3 protein, so each entry shows the most common genes and DNA. Counted in this sample were over 150,000 distinct CDR3 sequences; approximately 6.8% of them appeared once. 4.5% of the sample lies in the top ten. In light of the paper, this sample's treatment or condition label describes: allogeneic hematopoietic cell transplantation with graft depleted of TCRalphabeta T cells and CD19 B cells. TCRalphabeta/CD19-depleted allogeneic hematopoietic cell grafts were given to the transplant recipients, all of whom were children.

The sequence links TRBV9 to TRBJ2-5; the D gene lacks a confident call. The sequence was collected from a girl under three years old with combined immunodeficiency, due to receive a stem cell transplant. The specimen comprised PBMCs, sampled before TCRalphabeta/CD19-depleted stem cell transplant. The CDR3 has the sequence CASSSALSQETQYF. In nucleotide form, the sequence is TGTGCCAGCAGCAGCGCGCTGTCCCAAGAGACCCAGTACTTC.